The 9 T cell receptor beta chains below were found in one sample sequenced in a study of technical replicates of blood from a handful of donors. Method: immunoSEQ multiplex PCR; TCRdb's copy keeps in-frame clones and lacks some. The sample records 75,000 or so clones, 95% being singletons. What was sequenced was T cells isolated from PBMCs. The receptors originated from a human donor in good health.

The CDR3 DNA follows: TGTGCCAGCAGTTTGCGGCTAGCGTCCACCGGGGAGCTGTTTTTT. Translated, it gives CASSLRLASTGELFF. The chain joins TRBV27 to TRBJ2-2, with D possibly matching TRBD2 (6 bases). From germline, CDR1 is MNHEY and CDR2 SMNVEV (reference sequence). The CDR3 length is 15 residues. Deletions cut 3 bases from V and 4 bases from J, with 12 bases between.

V gene TRBV19 combines with J gene TRBJ1-2; no clear D. Germline assignment: CDR1 LNHDA and CDR2 SQIVND (reference sequence). Trimming left V 7 bases short and J 6 bases short, with 9 bases between. This CDR3 region has 11 residues. The CDR3 region is CASIEGNGYTF. As DNA, the CDR3 is TGTGCCAGTATTGAGGGAAATGGCTACACCTTC.

This chain connects TRBV5-4 to TRBJ2-7, with 11 nucleotides matching TRBD1. CDR3 length: 17 amino acids. Per the germline V gene, CDR1 is SGHNT and CDR2 is YYREEE (reference sequence). V gave up 3 bases and J gave up 1 base; unmatched junction bases: 9. The CDR3 region has the DNA TGTGCCAGCAGCTCTCCGGGACAGGGGGGCCGTTCCTACGAGCAGTACTTC. The encoded protein is CASSSPGQGGRSYEQYF.

This clone was counted a single time. The V and J genes are TRBV28 and TRBJ2-1, with TRBD2 as a possible D gene (5 bases). This CDR3 contains 16 residues. Looked up from germline, CDR1 is MDHEN and CDR2 is SYDVKM. V lost 3 bases and J 1 base, leaving 13 bases between the germline ends. CDR3 in amino acids: CASSFRFRGSYNEQFF. The CDR3, as DNA: TGTGCCAGCAGTTTCCGGTTTCGAGGGTCCTACAATGAGCAGTTCTTC.

The rearrangement uses TRBV29-1 and TRBJ2-1, with TRBD2 matching 10 bases. There are 16 residues in the CDR3. Trimming cost V 5 bases and J 8 bases; bases outside gene matches: 15. The germline V gene encodes CDR1 SQVTM and CDR2 ANQGSEA. The DNA of the CDR3 is TGCAGCGTTTGTTGGGTAACTAGCGGGATAGGTGATGAGCAGTTCTTC. Encoded protein: CSVCWVTSGIGDEQFF.

The chain is built from TRBV18 and TRBJ2-7, with D maybe TRBD2 (6 bases). The germline CDR1 and CDR2 sequences are KGHSH and LQKENI. Between the trimmed V and J ends, which lost 1 base and 3 bases, there was a span of 16 bases. This CDR3 has 16 amino acids. CDR3 nucleotides: TGTGCCAGCTCACCACAGGGACTGTCGTTAAACTACGAGCAGTACTTC. This codes for CASSPQGLSLNYEQYF.

The gene calls are TRBV5-1 and TRBJ1-1; D unclear. The ends were cut back, 0 bases at V and 5 bases at J, with 11 bases in the middle. Germline lookup yields CDR1 SGHRS and CDR2 YFSETQ. The CDR3 contains 14 residues. CDR3 coding DNA: TGCGCCAGCAGCTTGGGTGGGCTTGAAACTGAAGCTTTCTTT. It is translated as CASSLGGLETEAFF.

The chain links TRBV11-2 to TRBJ2-7; 8 bases fit TRBD2. This CDR3 is 16 amino acids long. Trimming at V came to 2 bases and at J to 1 base, leaving 7 bases not matched to a gene. CDR1 SGHAT and CDR2 FQNNGV come from the germline V gene. The CDR3 bases are TGTGCCAGCAGCTTAAGTAGCGGGACGGAATCCTACGAGCAGTACTTC. Residues: CASSLSSGTESYEQYF.

The J gene is TRBJ2-5, the V gene TRBV6-6, with 10 bases matching TRBD1. Germline-derived CDR1 and CDR2 are MNHNY and SVGAGI (reference sequence). CDR3 size: 14 residues. V lost 6 bases, J lost 6 bases, and 7 bases stayed unmatched. The chain's CDR3 is CASSPTGGRQTQYF. The CDR3, as DNA: TGTGCCAGCAGCCCGACAGGGGGCAGGCAGACCCAGTACTTC.